The 11 T cell receptor beta chains given below trace back to one sample, sequenced in a study of shared clonotypes between healthy human individuals. Using immunoSEQ multiplex PCR, the repertoire was profiled, and TCRdb retains in-frame clones only, with some absent. The table has about a million clones, about three quarters seen once. Sequenced input: memory CD4+ T cells sorted from blood. Documented subset: CD45RA-negative fraction. These receptors were taken from a young man in good health.

The chain carries TRBV10-1 and TRBJ1-5; tentative D call: TRBD1 (5 bases). The CDR3 is 15 amino acids. Germline assignment: CDR1 WNHNN and CDR2 SYGVQD (reference sequence). Trimming removed 8 bases at V and 4 bases at J, with 18 bases between. The CDR3, as DNA: TGCGCCAGCCAGGAGGGGACGAGGGGTAATCAGCCCCAGCATTTT. It codes for CASQEGTRGNQPQHF.

The chain carries TRBV6-1 and TRBJ2-2; 9 positions agree with TRBD2. CDR1 MNHNS and CDR2 SASEGT come from the germline V gene. The CDR3 length is 15 residues. The CDR3 region is CGGASGASGTGELFF. The CDR3 DNA sequence: TGTGGCGGGGCTAGCGGGGCCTCGGGAACCGGGGAGCTGTTTTTT.

With regard to this clone: The same CDR3 arises from other DNA sequences in this sample as well. This chain links TRBV19 with TRBJ1-2; D ambiguous. The V end was cut by 5 bases, the J end by 5 bases, with 6 bases between. The CDR3 has 11 residues. Germline lookup yields CDR1 LNHDA and CDR2 SQIVND (reference sequence). For the CDR3, the DNA is TGTGCCAGTAGTTCCCTATATGGCTACACCTTC. This translates into CASSSLYGYTF.

The chain uses TRBV5-1 and TRBJ2-2; no definite D call. Trimming pared 3 bases from V and 1 base from J, leaving 7 bases between. Per germline, CDR1 SGHRS and CDR2 YFSETQ. There are 14 residues in the CDR3. The CDR3 bases are TGCGCCAGCAGCTCGTCGCAGAACACCGGGGAGCTGTTTTTT. It specifies CASSSSQNTGELFF.

V and J are TRBV11-2 and TRBJ2-2, with 10 bases matching TRBD2. The CDR3 covers 17 residues. Germline loops: CDR1 SGHAT, CDR2 FQNNGV. V was pared by 3 bases and J by 5 bases, with 9 bases of the junction left unmatched. CDR3 residues: CASSFSVSGRGTGELFF. The CDR3 nucleotides read TGTGCCAGCAGCTTTTCTGTGAGCGGGAGGGGTACCGGGGAGCTGTTTTTT.

The chain combines TRBV7-9 with TRBJ1-2, with D possibly TRBD1 on 5 matching bases. Trimming removed 5 bases at V and 8 bases at J, with 18 bases between. The CDR3 covers 14 residues. Germline V gives CDR1 SEHNR, CDR2 FQNEAQ (reference sequence). The CDR3 spells CASSHWDLKWGYTF. The CDR3 DNA reads TGTGCCAGCAGCCATTGGGACCTCAAGTGGGGCTACACCTTC.

This clone has only one observation. The V call is TRBV28, the J call TRBJ1-2; 9 nucleotides align to TRBD1. J was trimmed by 8 bases and V by 7 bases; bases with no gene match: 11. Germline values: CDR1 MDHEN, CDR2 SYDVKM. The CDR3 runs 14 residues. CDR3 coding DNA: TGTGCCAGCACCTCCGCGGGACAGGGAGGCGGCTACACCTTC. Translating it yields CASTSAGQGGGYTF.

This chain joins TRBV6-6 and TRBJ1-6; D is ambiguous. V was pared by 0 bases and J by 7 bases, with 10 bases between. Germline loops: CDR1 MNHNY, CDR2 SVGAGI (reference sequence). This CDR3 has 15 amino acids. CDR3 protein: CASSYSPALNSPLHF. Written as DNA, the CDR3 is TGTGCCAGCAGTTACTCCCCTGCTCTCAATTCACCCCTCCACTTT.

J is TRBJ2-2 and V is TRBV11-2, with TRBD2 identical over 13 bases. The CDR3 covers 16 residues. Germline lookup yields CDR1 SGHAT and CDR2 FQNNGV. V dropped 6 bases and J dropped 5; count of bases not matched to a gene: 6. The chain's CDR3 is CASRRTSGSSTGELFF. DNA for the CDR3: TGTGCCAGCAGACGGACTAGCGGGAGTTCGACCGGGGAGCTGTTTTTT.

This clone has a handful of counts. The chain combines TRBV5-1 with TRBJ2-5, with 12 positions matching TRBD2. Matching the DNA end better, TRBJ2-7 makes the J call doubtful. CDR1 SGHRS and CDR2 YFSETQ come from the germline V gene. The CDR3 runs to 14 residues. CDR3 nucleotides: TGCGCCAGCAGCCTAGCGGGAGGGCCGGGCGAGCAGTACTTC. It is translated as CASSLAGGPGEQYF.

CDR3 in DNA: TGTGCCAGCTCACCGTCCCAGGGCGGTAACACTGAAGCTTTCTTT. Its translation: CASSPSQGGNTEAFF. The J gene is TRBJ1-1, the V gene TRBV18; possible D gene TRBD1, 5 bases. The V and J ends lost 3 bases and 2 bases respectively, with 13 bases between them. This CDR3 spans 15 amino acids. Germline assignment: CDR1 KGHSH and CDR2 LQKENI. The whole variable domain, remainder taken from reference TRBV18 and TRBJ1-1, is NAGVMQNPRHLVRRRGQEARLRCSPMKGHSHVYWYRQLPEEGLKFMVYLQKENIIDESGMPKERFSAEFPKEGPSILRIQQVVRGDSAAYFCASSPSQGGNTEAFFGQGTRLTVV.